These 18 T cell receptor beta chains came from one sample sequenced in a study of glioma-infiltrating T cells (TCRdb year 2016). TCRdb records Illumina MiSeq as the sequencer. The iRepertoire nested amplicon-rescue multiplex PCR (arm-PCR) platform was used to amplify TCR alpha and beta CDR3 regions from RNA. TCRdb applied fastp at Q25 and MiXCR to the public reads, then kept only in-frame beta chains. Rows matching on CDR3 protein sequence are summarized as one entry with the most common DNA and genes. For this sample the table gives over 90,000 distinct CDR3 sequences, of which around 30% were detected only once. Approximately 43% of the sample is in the top ten clones. The sample was glioma tissue, nonneoplastic brain tissue, or PBMCs (not recorded which). The receptors here all came from a human donor with low-grade glioma or glioblastoma, undergoing nonglioma brain surgery, or in good health (not recorded which).

This clonotype was observed many times. This rearrangement joins TRBV6-1 to TRBJ2-5, with a possible D match to TRBD2 (6 bases). The germline V gene encodes CDR1 MNHNS and CDR2 SASEGT. Trimming removed 8 bases at V and 2 bases at J, with 15 bases between. The CDR3 totals 14 residues. This chain's CDR3 is CASGAGWGQETQYF. In DNA, the CDR3 is TGTGCCAGCGGGGCGGGGTGGGGGCAAGAGACCCAGTACTTC.

In this sample, this clonotype turned up a few times. V usage is TRBV7-9 and J usage is TRBJ1-3; no clear D. This CDR3 contains 15 residues. CDR1 and CDR2 from the germline V gene are SEHNR and FQNEAQ (reference sequence). The V end lost 2 bases, the J end lost 0 bases, and 8 bases lay between the germline ends. CDR3 sequence: CASSLNHLSGNTIYF. CDR3 bases: TGTGCCAGCAGCTTAAACCACCTCTCTGGAAACACCATATATTTT.

There are many counts of this clonotype. The CDR3 region has the DNA TGTGCCAGCGGGGACCCCCAGGGCTATGGCTACACCTTC. It specifies CASGDPQGYGYTF. V and J are TRBV27 and TRBJ1-2, with a tentative D call TRBD1 (5 bases). This CDR3 region has 13 residues. The V gene's germline CDR1 is MNHEY and CDR2 SMNVEV (reference sequence). V lost 8 bases and J 4 bases, leaving 14 bases between the germline ends.

This clonotype was recorded many times. V usage is TRBV2 and J usage is TRBJ1-1, with D unresolved. There are 13 residues in the CDR3. V dropped 3 bases and J dropped 3 bases, with 8 bases sitting between them. Germline V gene data show CDR1 as SNHLY and CDR2 as FYNNEI. CDR3 nucleotide sequence: TGTGCCAGCAGTGACGAGGGTTACACTGAAGCTTTCTTT. It codes for CASSDEGYTEAFF.

This clonotype has at least ten counts. The chain has TRBV14 and TRBJ1-1; maybe TRBD1 (6 bases). The CDR3 spans 15 residues. The V and J ends lost 3 bases and 1 base respectively, with 12 bases between them. Looked up from germline, CDR1 is SGHDN and CDR2 is FVKESK. The CDR3 coding sequence is TGTGCCAGCAGCCATACCGGGACAACGAACACTGAAGCTTTCTTT. Residues: CASSHTGTTNTEAFF.

This clonotype was detected many times. The chain combines TRBV20-1 with TRBJ1-5; the D is unclear. CDR1 is DFQATT, CDR2 SNEGSKA, per germline (reference sequence). The V gene lost 5 bases and the J gene lost 7 bases, with 21 bases spanning the gap. The CDR3 spans 15 residues. The CDR3 region has the DNA TGCAGTGCTCAGGCTGGCAGACCCACAACACAGCCCCAGCATTTT. Translation gives CSAQAGRPTTQPQHF.

On this clonotype itself: Just one base apart from a much larger clone, this may be a read error. The V and J genes are TRBV20-1 and TRBJ1-5; a weak D match, TRBD1 (5 bases). V dropped 4 bases and J dropped 2 bases, with 12 bases sitting between them. The germline V gene encodes CDR1 DFQATT and CDR2 SNEGSKA (reference sequence). The CDR3 consists of 14 residues. CDR3: CSANSGGGNQPQHF. The CDR3, as DNA: TGCAGTGCTAATAGTGGGGGTGGCAATCAGCCCCAGCATTTT.

The V call is TRBV12-3 or TRBV12-4, the J call TRBJ2-5, with TRBD2 as a possible D gene (5 bases). The CDR3 spans 15 residues. V was trimmed by 6 bases and J by 1 base, leaving 15 bases between them. CDR3 bases: TGTGCCAGCAGCCCCCGCCGCGGGCTCCAAGAGACCCAGTACTTC. Protein: CASSPRRGLQETQYF.

This clonotype showed up many times. This chain joins TRBV24-1 and TRBJ2-3, with TRBD1 as a possible D gene (6 bases). The CDR3 is 13 amino acids. V lost 12 bases to trimming and J lost 4 bases, with 16 bases between them. From germline, CDR1 is KGHDR and CDR2 SFDVKD. The CDR3 region has the DNA TGTGCCTGCCAGGGGTCCCACCCAGATACGCAGTATTTT. Translated, it gives CACQGSHPDTQYF.

This clonotype was recorded at least ten times. The V call is TRBV15, the J call TRBJ2-5; D not certain. Germline V lookup: CDR1 LNHNV, CDR2 YYDKDF (reference sequence). This CDR3 has 12 residues. V dropped 1 base and J dropped 4 bases, with 4 bases sitting between them. CDR3 DNA sequence: TGTGCCACCAGCAGAGCAGGAGAGACCCAGTACTTC. Encoded protein: CATSRAGETQYF.

In this sample, this clonotype turned up a few times. The genes are TRBV4-1 and TRBJ1-2; 9 bases align to TRBD1. CDR1 and CDR2 from the germline V gene are MGHRA and YSYEKL. The length of the CDR3 is 14 residues. V lost 1 base and J lost 8; bases outside the gene matches: 5. The CDR3 protein is CASSQVGTGRGYTF. In DNA, the CDR3 is TGCGCCAGCAGCCAAGTCGGGACAGGGCGCGGCTACACCTTC.

In its sample, this clonotype was seen a few times. The rearrangement joins TRBV10-3 to TRBJ2-7; possibly TRBD2 for D (6 bases). The CDR3 loop spans 12 amino acids. Trimming shortened V by 2 bases and J by 7 bases, and 9 bases separated the two germline ends. The germline V gene has CDR1 ENHRY and CDR2 SYGVKD. CDR3 DNA sequence: TGTGCCATCAGTGAGGGGAGGACAGAGCAGTACTTC. Translation gives CAISEGRTEQYF.

With regard to this clonotype: Germline is not matched at one junction end, which may reflect a read error. The chain is built from TRBV15 and TRBJ1-1; D is uncertain. The germline V gene has CDR1 LNHNV and CDR2 YYDKDF (reference sequence). The CDR3 runs to 11 residues. The DNA for the CDR3 is TGTGCCGCCAGCAGAGGCGTTGAAGCTTTCTTT. Protein: CAASRGVEAFF.

Comment on this clonotype: Its ends do not fully match the called genes, so a read error is possible. This chain uses TRBV27 with TRBJ2-3; 7 positions match TRBD1. Germline V gene sequence: CDR1 MNHEY, CDR2 SMNVEV (reference sequence). The CDR3 sequence is 15 residues long. DNA of the CDR3: TGCGCCAGCAGCTTTCGGACAGGCAGCACAGATACGCGGTATTTT. Amino acids: CASSFRTGSTDTRYF.

This clonotype has more than one count but fewer than ten. Being one base from a much bigger clone, this may be a read error. This rearrangement joins TRBV15 to TRBJ2-1; the D gene is possibly TRBD1 (6 bases). This CDR3 comprises 12 residues. Germline lookup yields CDR1 LNHNV and CDR2 YYDKDF (reference sequence). The chain's CDR3 is CATSTAGDERFF. Here the CDR3 DNA reads TGTGCCACCAGTACAGCAGGGGATGAGCGGTTCTTC.

This clonotype was observed at least ten times. The rearrangement uses TRBV7-2 and TRBJ1-5; perhaps TRBD1 as D (5 bases). Germline lookup yields CDR1 SGHTA and CDR2 FQGNSA. The CDR3 contains 14 residues. The germline V and J ends were trimmed by 5 bases and 5 bases, with 13 bases remaining between them. The CDR3, as DNA: TGTGCCAGCAGCCCATTGCTGGGGGATCAGCCCCAGCATTTT. Protein: CASSPLLGDQPQHF.

Comments on this clonotype: Mismatch with germline at one junction end may stem from a read error. This chain connects TRBV7-3 to TRBJ1-4; D unclear. The CDR3 length is 13 residues. Looked up from germline, CDR1 is SGHTA and CDR2 is FQGTGA. CDR3 DNA sequence: TGTGCTAGCAGCTTAACCCCTGACGAAAAACTGTTTTTT. It translates to CASSLTPDEKLFF.

With respect to this clonotype: A clone one base away is much larger, so this may be a read error. The V and J genes are TRBV24-1 and TRBJ2-1; TRBD2 is a possible D gene (6 bases). Germline V CDR1 and CDR2: KGHDR, SFDVKD. CDR3 length: 15 residues. Between the trimmed V and J ends, which lost 3 bases and 6 bases, there was a span of 14 bases. DNA for the CDR3: TGTGCCACCAGTGATGGTGGGGACGGGGGCAATGAGCAGTTCTTC. Translation: CATSDGGDGGNEQFF.